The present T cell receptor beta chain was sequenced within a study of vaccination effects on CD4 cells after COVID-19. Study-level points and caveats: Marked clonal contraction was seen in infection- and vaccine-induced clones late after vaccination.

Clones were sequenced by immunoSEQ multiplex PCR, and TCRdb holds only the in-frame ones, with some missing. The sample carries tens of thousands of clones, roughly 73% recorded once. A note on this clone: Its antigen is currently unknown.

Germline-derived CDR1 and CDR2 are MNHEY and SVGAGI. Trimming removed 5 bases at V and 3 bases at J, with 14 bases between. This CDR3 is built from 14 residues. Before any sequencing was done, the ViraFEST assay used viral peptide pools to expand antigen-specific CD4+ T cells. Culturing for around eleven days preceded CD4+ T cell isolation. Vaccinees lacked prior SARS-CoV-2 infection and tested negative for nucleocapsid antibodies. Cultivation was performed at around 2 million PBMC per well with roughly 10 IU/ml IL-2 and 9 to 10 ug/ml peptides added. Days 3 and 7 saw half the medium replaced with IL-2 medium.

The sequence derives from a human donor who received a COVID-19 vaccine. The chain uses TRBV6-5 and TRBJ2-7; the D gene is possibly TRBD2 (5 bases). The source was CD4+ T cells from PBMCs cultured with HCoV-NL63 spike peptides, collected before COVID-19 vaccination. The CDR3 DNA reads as TGTGCCAGCAGTCCCCTCGGACTCCACTACGAGCAGTACTTC. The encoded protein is CASSPLGLHYEQYF.